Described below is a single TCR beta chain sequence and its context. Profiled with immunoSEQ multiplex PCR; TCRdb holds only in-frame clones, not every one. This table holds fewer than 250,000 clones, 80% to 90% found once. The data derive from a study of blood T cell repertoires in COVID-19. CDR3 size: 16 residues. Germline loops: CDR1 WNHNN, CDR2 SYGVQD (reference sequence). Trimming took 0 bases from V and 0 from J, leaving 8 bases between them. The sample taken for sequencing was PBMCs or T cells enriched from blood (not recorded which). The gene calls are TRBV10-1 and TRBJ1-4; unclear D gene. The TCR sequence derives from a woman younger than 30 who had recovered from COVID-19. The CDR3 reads CASSESPGSTNEKLFF. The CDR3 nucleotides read TGCGCCAGCAGTGAGTCACCGGGTTCAACTAATGAAAAACTGTTTTTT.